This T cell receptor (beta chain) was sequenced during a study of regulatory T cells in long-lasting Graves disease. The study, taken as a whole, reports: Persistent disease favored TRBV28, TRBJ1-2 and TRBJ2-5.

The authors built TCR beta libraries using iRepertoire HTBI primers and Arm-PCR of CDR3 regions. TCRdb fed the multiplex PCR reads into MiXCR, producing one record per CDR3 protein. The sample yields 400,000 to 500,000 distinct CDR3 sequences, 14% to 15% seen once. This clonotype has ten or more counts. As yet, its antigen is unknown. The length of the CDR3 is 13 residues. After removal of 3 bases from V and 8 bases from J, the junction contained 4 bases not matched to a gene. Sample time point: newly diagnosed GD, antithyroid drugs for less than 3 months. With RNA extracted from PBMCs as input, the TCR library was made. These same data were also listed under a study on T cells in Graves' hyperthyroidism and ophthalmopathy.

This receptor was taken from a woman in her 30s with Graves disease. The chain links TRBV12-3 or TRBV12-4 to TRBJ2-1, with 7 bases matching TRBD2. The sequencing used peripheral blood mononuclear cells (PBMCs), collected at new diagnosis, from a patient treated with antithyroid drugs. For the CDR3, the DNA is TGTGCCAGCAGTTTTGGCGGGAGTGATGAGCAGTTCTTC. The encoded protein is CASSFGGSDEQFF.